In its sample, the clone carrying this T cell receptor beta chain was seen a few times. What it binds is not known. This sample is part of a study of beta chain features in type 1 diabetes. As for the study in general: Cells sorted and examined across all samples totaled more than 90,000,000. Overall study results and limits: Type 1 diabetes patients had TCRB CDR3s that were shorter (moderately but significantly so) in all four CD4+ subsets. In comparison with healthy donors, patients had naive, central memory and Treg TCRB repertoires that appeared more similar.

V gave up 2 bases and J gave up 6 bases; unmatched junction bases: 2. CDR1 SGHRS and CDR2 YFSETQ come from the germline V gene. CDR3 length equals 13 residues. The study reverse transcribed the entire isolated RNA, so it sequenced expressed TCRB transcripts. Repertoires were generated with immunoSEQ multiplex PCR, while TCRdb's copy carries only in-frame clones and drops some. The table lists about 270,000 clones, roughly an eighth of them singletons. Material: naive CD4+ T cells from blood. The clonotype was recovered from a man aged 25-45 years with type 1 diabetes. The V and J genes are TRBV5-1 and TRBJ1-2; 9 nucleotides match TRBD1. The CDR3 is CASSFGTGHGYTF. Here the CDR3 DNA reads TGCGCCAGCAGCTTCGGGACAGGGCATGGCTACACCTTC. Full variable domain (rest looked up from reference TRBV5-1 and TRBJ1-2): KAGVTQTPRYLIKTRGQQVTLSCSPISGHRSVSWYQQTPGQGLQFLFEYFSETQRNKGNFPGRFSGRQFSNSRSEMNVSTLELGDSALYLCASSFGTGHGYTFGSGTRLTVV.